The rows below give T cell receptor beta chains drawn from one sample of a study of response to subunit inactivated influenza vaccine. MiXCR was run by TCRdb on the RT-PCR reads, yielding one entry per CDR3 protein. In the table there are fewer than 650,000 distinct CDR3 sequences, 10% to 15% of which are singletons. The material was PBMCs from blood, obtained about 40 days after vaccination. The receptors derive from a man aged 50 or older who received an inactivated influenza vaccine. Each CDR3 is given with its conserved first and last residue. D genes are given only for firm matches. Rows give clone size only sometimes, using once, few, many, or a class for an expanded clone.

TRBV4-3	.	TRBJ2-1	.	CASSQEGLSSYNEQFF	TGCGCCAGCAGCCAAGAAGGGTTGTCCTCCTACAATGAGCAGTTCTTC
TRBV7-2	.	TRBJ2-2	many	CASSRFFQIRGAGELFF	TGTGCCAGCAGCCGATTTTTCCAAATTAGGGGGGCCGGGGAGCTGTTTTTT
TRBV7-2	TRBD1	TRBJ1-5	many	CASSPGQPGQPQHF	TGTGCCAGCAGCCCGGGACAGCCAGGGCAGCCCCAGCATTTT
TRBV5-1	.	TRBJ2-2	few	CASSLLPQRQGGTGELFF	TGCGCCAGCAGCCTGCTTCCTCAAAGACAGGGAGGCACCGGGGAGCTGTTTTTT
TRBV5-6	TRBD2	TRBJ2-1	few	CASSDAMTSASPRDEQFF	TGTGCCAGCAGCGATGCCATGACTAGCGCTTCCCCTAGGGATGAGCAGTTCTTC
TRBV7-9	TRBD1	TRBJ1-4	few	CASSFGPGQGVEKLFF	TGTGCCAGCAGCTTTGGGCCGGGACAGGGAGTTGAAAAACTGTTTTTT
TRBV19	.	TRBJ2-4	.	CASSIQGSQNIQYF	TGTGCCAGTAGTATACAGGGCTCCCAAAACATTCAGTACTTC
TRBV15	.	TRBJ1-2	few	CATSQGTDYGYTF	TGTGCCACCAGCCAAGGGACTGACTATGGCTACACCTTC
TRBV4-2	.	TRBJ2-3	.	CASSHGTPTDTQYF	TGTGCCAGCAGCCACGGGACTCCCACAGATACGCAGTATTTT
TRBV29-1	TRBD1	TRBJ2-7	.	CSVKGQGLYEQYF	TGCAGCGTTAAAGGACAGGGACTCTACGAGCAGTACTTC
TRBV4-2	TRBD2	TRBJ2-1	few	CASSQNSGRAYNEQFF	TGTGCCAGCAGCCAGAATAGCGGGAGGGCCTACAATGAGCAGTTCTTC
TRBV20-1	.	TRBJ2-1	many	CSARGHQGPLSNEQFF	TGCAGTGCTAGAGGACATCAGGGGCCTTTATCCAATGAGCAGTTCTTC
TRBV12-3/TRBV12-4	.	TRBJ2-2	many	CASRPQGAGELFF	TGTGCCAGCAGGCCCCAGGGCGCCGGGGAGCTGTTTTTT
TRBV6-2/TRBV6-3	.	TRBJ2-5	few	CASQVYGAVLETQYF	TGTGCCAGCCAGGTGTACGGGGCAGTATTAGAGACCCAGTACTTC
TRBV7-2	TRBD2	TRBJ2-1	.	CASSLTGTSYNEQFF	TGTGCCAGCAGCTTAACCGGGACTAGCTACAATGAGCAGTTCTTC
TRBV9	.	TRBJ2-1	.	CASSVLGINNEQFF	TGTGCCAGCAGCGTCTTAGGTATCAACAATGAGCAGTTCTTC
TRBV7-9	.	TRBJ2-7	.	CASSSRDHEQYF	TGTGCCAGCAGCTCTCGGGACCACGAGCAGTACTTC
TRBV4-3	TRBD2	TRBJ2-1	many	CASSQDFIGSRGGLHEQFF	TGCGCCAGCAGCCAAGATTTCATCGGATCGCGGGGGGGCCTGCATGAGCAGTTCTTC
TRBV12-3/TRBV12-4	TRBD1	TRBJ1-5	few	CASSPSDRGNQPQHF	TGTGCCAGCAGTCCTTCGGACAGGGGCAATCAGCCCCAGCATTTT
TRBV20-1	TRBD1	TRBJ1-1	few	CSAGSRDSYTEAFF	TGCAGTGCTGGCAGCCGGGACAGTTACACTGAAGCTTTCTTT
TRBV5-1	.	TRBJ2-6	few	CASSLRPSLLISGANVLTF	TGCGCCAGCAGCTTGAGGCCGTCTCTCCTTATTTCTGGGGCCAACGTCCTGACTTTC
TRBV7-2	TRBD2	TRBJ2-1	.	CASGWVAGNEQFF	TGTGCCAGCGGCTGGGTAGCGGGCAATGAGCAGTTCTTC
TRBV7-2	TRBD1	TRBJ1-5	.	CASSLVTGGQPQHF	TGTGCCAGCAGCTTAGTTACAGGGGGCCAGCCCCAGCATTTT
TRBV28	TRBD2	TRBJ2-5	.	CASSSPPGTSLYQETQYF	TGTGCCAGCAGTTCCCCTCCCGGGACTAGCCTGTACCAAGAGACCCAGTACTTC
TRBV5-1	.	TRBJ2-1	many	CASSLRYEQFF	TGCGCCAGCAGCTTGCGGTATGAGCAGTTCTTC
TRBV20-1	.	TRBJ2-4	.	CSAIQTEKTDKNIQYF	TGCAGTGCTATCCAGACAGAGAAGACTGACAAAAACATTCAGTACTTC
TRBV12-3/TRBV12-4	.	TRBJ2-7	.	CASSLRTRGYEQYF	TGTGCCAGCAGTCTCCGGACGAGGGGTTACGAGCAGTACTTC
TRBV6-2/TRBV6-3	.	TRBJ2-7	few	CASRLTRQYQQYF	TGTGCCAGCAGACTGACTCGACAGTATCAGCAGTACTTC
TRBV20-1	TRBD1	TRBJ2-7	.	CSADGQGGTYEQYF	TGCAGTGCTGATGGACAGGGGGGAACCTACGAGCAGTACTTC
TRBV11-2	TRBD2	TRBJ2-3	.	CASSPGTSTPTQYF	TGTGCCAGCAGCCCCGGGACTAGCACTCCAACGCAGTATTTT
TRBV24-1	.	TRBJ2-2	.	CATSDLGRQSHGELFF	TGTGCCACCAGTGATTTAGGGAGACAGAGTCACGGGGAGCTGTTTTTT
TRBV28	.	TRBJ2-7	few	CASSLVPGSEQYF	TGTGCCAGCAGTTTAGTCCCCGGTTCCGAGCAGTACTTC
TRBV2	.	TRBJ2-4	.	CASSEQGAKNIQYF	TGTGCCAGCAGTGAACAGGGGGCCAAAAACATTCAGTACTTC
TRBV6-2/TRBV6-3	.	TRBJ2-2	.	CASSARDLGDTGELFF	TGTGCCAGCAGTGCCCGGGACTTAGGAGACACCGGGGAGCTGTTTTTT
TRBV7-8	.	TRBJ2-7	few	CASSLLGAHYEQYF	TGTGCCAGCAGCCTGCTGGGGGCCCACTACGAGCAGTACTTC
TRBV5-1	TRBD2	TRBJ2-1	many	CASSETTGGNEQFF	TGCGCCAGCAGCGAAACAACGGGGGGCAATGAGCAGTTCTTC
TRBV7-9	.	TRBJ2-3	many	CASSPRGPDTQYF	TGTGCCAGCAGCCCCCGGGGTCCCGATACGCAGTATTTT
TRBV7-2	.	TRBJ2-3	few	CASSLHPDVSTDTQYF	TGTGCCAGCAGCCTACACCCGGACGTAAGCACAGATACGCAGTATTTT
TRBV6-1	TRBD2	TRBJ2-3	.	CASSALTSGGRADTQYF	TGTGCCAGCAGTGCCCTAACTAGCGGGGGACGCGCAGATACGCAGTATTTT
TRBV6-2/TRBV6-3	TRBD1	TRBJ1-2	.	CASRKTGESSGYTF	TGTGCCAGCAGAAAGACAGGGGAGAGCTCTGGCTACACCTTC
TRBV5-1	.	TRBJ1-2	few	CASSLNAGRDGYTF	TGCGCCAGCAGCTTAAACGCAGGGCGAGATGGCTACACCTTC
TRBV5-1	.	TRBJ2-1	few	CASSLVGGKRSYSYNEQFF	TGCGCCAGCAGCTTGGTCGGTGGAAAGCGCTCCTACTCCTACAATGAGCAGTTCTTC
TRBV7-6	TRBD2	TRBJ2-1	many	CASSLWLAGGNEQFF	TGTGCCAGCAGCTTATGGCTAGCGGGAGGCAATGAGCAGTTCTTC
TRBV6-1	TRBD2	TRBJ2-5	many	CASSPSGVETQYF	TGTGCCAGCAGTCCTAGCGGGGTCGAGACCCAGTACTTC
TRBV7-2	.	TRBJ2-5	.	CASSRGRGTSAPHYF	TGTGCCAGCAGTCGTGGACGGGGAACCTCGGCGCCCCACTACTTC
TRBV6-2/TRBV6-3	.	TRBJ2-1	.	CASSYMDYLYNEQFF	TGTGCCAGCAGTTACATGGACTACCTATACAATGAGCAGTTCTTC
TRBV6-1	.	TRBJ2-5	few	CASSIHLGRQGETQYF	TGTGCCAGCAGTATCCACCTAGGTCGGCAGGGAGAGACCCAGTACTTC
TRBV5-1	TRBD1	TRBJ2-5	few	CASSSRSRTGDWQETQYF	TGCGCCAGCAGCTCGCGGTCGCGGACAGGGGACTGGCAAGAGACCCAGTACTTC
TRBV5-1	.	TRBJ2-7	.	CASSLSVGGPSYEQYF	TGCGCCAGCAGCTTGTCGGTCGGGGGGCCGTCCTACGAGCAGTACTTC
TRBV7-2	TRBD1	TRBJ2-7	few	CASSPMGQVANEQYF	TGTGCCAGCAGCCCAATGGGACAGGTAGCAAACGAGCAGTACTTC
TRBV6-1	.	TRBJ2-7	.	CASSTYPARDSEQYF	TGTGCCAGCAGCACCTACCCCGCGAGGGACTCGGAGCAGTACTTC
TRBV29-1	TRBD2	TRBJ2-7	few	CSVKVGGSGAGEQYF	TGCAGCGTCAAAGTAGGTGGTAGCGGAGCGGGGGAGCAGTACTTC
TRBV28	.	TRBJ2-1	many	CASSPSGTYNEQFF	TGTGCCAGCAGCCCCTCCGGGACCTACAATGAGCAGTTCTTC
TRBV7-2	.	TRBJ1-5	few	CASSPVAGADQPQHF	TGTGCCAGCAGCCCCGTCGCAGGGGCCGATCAGCCCCAGCATTTT
TRBV5-1	TRBD1	TRBJ2-7	many	CASSFGMGQISYEQYF	TGCGCCAGCAGCTTTGGGATGGGACAGATATCCTACGAGCAGTACTTC